One and the same sample provided the 26 T cell receptor beta chains below, sequenced in a study of cytomegalovirus exposure and HLA in healthy donors. Use of 60 Vbeta and 13 Jbeta primers characterized the PCR. The data were produced by immunoSEQ multiplex PCR, yet TCRdb's version contains in-frame clones alone and is incomplete. Here the sample spans 140,000 to 150,000 clones, around 9.6% being singletons. The sequencing input was PBMCs. The receptors were gathered from a male donor in good health and CMV-seronegative.

This clone was observed a few times. The chain uses TRBV11-2 and TRBJ2-5, with 7 bases matching TRBD2. V shed 1 base, J shed 5 bases, and the junction held 4 bases outside the gene matches. CDR1 is SGHAT, CDR2 FQNNGV, per germline. There are 14 residues in the CDR3. The CDR3 region is CASSLAGGSETQYF. DNA for the CDR3: TGTGCCAGCAGCTTAGCGGGGGGATCGGAGACCCAGTACTTC.

This chain uses TRBV5-6 with TRBJ2-7; 9 bases line up with TRBD1. V was clipped by 3 bases and J by 1 base; unmatched bases: 5. The CDR3 consists of 15 residues. From germline, CDR1 is SGHDT and CDR2 YYEEEE. The CDR3 loop reads CASSSDRGFSYEQYF. The CDR3 nucleotides are TGTGCCAGCAGCTCCGACAGGGGGTTTTCCTACGAGCAGTACTTC.

This clone was observed a handful of times. This chain links TRBV7-2 with TRBJ2-3, with TRBD2 as a possible D gene (5 bases). The V end lost 8 bases, the J end lost 4 bases, and 13 bases lay between the germline ends. Germline assignment: CDR1 SGHTA and CDR2 FQGNSA. This CDR3 region has 13 residues. The CDR3 region has the DNA TGTGCCAGCTTGGGCGGGTATCCAGATACGCAGTATTTT. Translated: CASLGGYPDTQYF.

In its sample, this clone was seen a few times. The chain couples TRBV5-4 to TRBJ2-7; 8 positions match TRBD2. The V gene end was trimmed by 4 bases and the J gene end by 6 bases; junction bases not matched to a gene: 9. This CDR3 spans 14 amino acids. CDR1 is SGHNT, CDR2 YYREEE, per germline (reference sequence). Written as DNA, the CDR3 is TGTGCCAGCAGCCCGGACGGGGGGGGTGGCGAGCAGTACTTC. It codes for CASSPDGGGGEQYF.

This clone was detected only a few times. This rearrangement joins TRBV29-1 to TRBJ1-1; D remains unclear. The V end lost 5 bases, the J end lost 7 bases, and 17 bases lay between the germline ends. The CDR3 covers 13 residues. The germline gives CDR1 SQVTM, CDR2 ANQGSEA. The CDR3 here is CSVRDRGFREAFF. CDR3 nucleotides: TGCAGCGTTCGGGATAGAGGTTTCCGTGAAGCTTTCTTT.

The chain combines TRBV11-2 with TRBJ1-2; tentatively, D is TRBD1 (5 bases). Trimming pared 1 base from V and 6 bases from J, leaving 12 bases between. The CDR3 spans 14 residues. Germline CDR1 SGHAT, CDR2 FQNNGV. Here the CDR3 reads CASSLAHRGDGYTF. The CDR3 nucleotides are TGTGCCAGCAGCTTAGCACACCGGGGGGATGGCTACACCTTC.

There are a few counts of this clone. The chain combines TRBV30 with TRBJ1-3; perhaps TRBD1 as D (6 bases). Germline CDR1 reads GTSNPN; CDR2 reads SVGIG (reference sequence). CDR3 size: 20 residues. Trimming left V 0 bases short and J 0 bases short, with 24 bases between. The CDR3 reads CAWSVQGRTKPISSGNTIYF. CDR3 nucleotide sequence: TGTGCCTGGAGTGTACAGGGCAGGACGAAGCCTATTAGCTCTGGAAACACCATATATTTT.

This clone showed up just a few times. The same CDR3 arises from other DNA sequences in this sample as well. The chain joins TRBV6-5 to TRBJ1-1, with 7 bases matching TRBD1. Germline CDR1 and CDR2: MNHEY and SVGAGI. There are 14 residues in the CDR3. V was clipped by 2 bases and J by 1 base; unmatched bases: 1. The DNA for the CDR3 is TGTGCCAGCAGTTACGAGGGGGCGAACACTGAAGCTTTCTTT. This encodes CASSYEGANTEAFF.

The chain employs TRBV7-2 and TRBJ1-6; 7 bases line up with TRBD1. CDR3 length: 15 amino acids. The germline CDR1 and CDR2 sequences are SGHTA and FQGNSA. V trimming: 1 base; J trimming: 6 bases; junction bases outside the gene matches: 3. CDR3 DNA: TGTGCCAGCAGCTTAGGAAGACAGGGTAATTCACCCCTCCACTTT. It is translated as CASSLGRQGNSPLHF.

This clone has a handful of counts. The chain recombines TRBV11-2 with TRBJ2-7, with D maybe TRBD1 (6 bases). The germline gives CDR1 SGHAT, CDR2 FQNNGV. The CDR3 has 15 residues. With 1 base removed from V and 3 bases from J, the gap between germline ends came to 13 bases. The CDR3 DNA is TGTGCCAGCAGCTTAGCCGCAGGGGTTGACTACGAGCAGTACTTC. Translated, it gives CASSLAAGVDYEQYF.

This chain links TRBV15 with TRBJ2-1, with a possible D match to TRBD2 (5 bases). Germline V CDR1 and CDR2: LNHNV, YYDKDF (reference sequence). CDR3 length: 17 residues. V lost 3 bases and J lost 0, with 15 bases in between. The CDR3 DNA is TGTGCCACCAGCAGTAAGGGAGCGTCGAGCTCCTACAATGAGCAGTTCTTC. Its translation: CATSSKGASSSYNEQFF.

The rearrangement uses TRBV30 and TRBJ1-4; the match to TRBD1 covers 8 bases. Trimming cost V 2 bases and J 4 bases; bases outside gene matches: 6. The CDR3 length is 15 residues. Germline loops: CDR1 GTSNPN, CDR2 SVGIG (reference sequence). CDR3 sequence (DNA): TGTGCCTGGAGTTACCGGGACAGGATTAATGAAAAACTGTTTTTT. As protein: CAWSYRDRINEKLFF.

This clone was counted only a few times. The chain links TRBV9 to TRBJ2-5; 10 nucleotides match TRBD1. This CDR3 has 16 residues. Germline assignment: CDR1 SGDLS and CDR2 YYNGEE. Trimming at V came to 2 bases and at J to 4 bases, leaving 8 bases not matched to a gene. CDR3 amino acids: CASSVTDRGRGETQYF. CDR3 bases: TGTGCCAGCAGCGTGACGGACAGGGGGAGGGGAGAGACCCAGTACTTC.

The CDR3 sequence is CASSPRRDLREKLFF. CDR3 in DNA: TGTGCCAGCAGTCCCCGGAGGGATTTACGGGAAAAACTGTTTTTT. This chain joins TRBV6-6 and TRBJ1-4, with D hard to call. The CDR3 is 15 amino acids. V dropped 5 bases and J dropped 8 bases, with 18 bases sitting between them. CDR1 is MNHNY and CDR2 is SVGAGI in the germline V gene (reference sequence).

The rearrangement links TRBV6-6 to TRBJ1-5, with D possibly TRBD1 on 5 matching bases. V was shortened by 4 bases and J by 2 bases, with 9 bases between the two germline ends. The CDR3 has 14 amino acids. CDR1 and CDR2 from the germline V gene are MNHNY and SVGAGI (reference sequence). The CDR3: CASSFGAGNQPQHF. For the CDR3, the DNA is TGTGCCAGCAGTTTTGGGGCGGGCAATCAGCCCCAGCATTTT.

This rearrangement joins TRBV9 to TRBJ2-1, with TRBD2 matching over 10 bases. The germline gives CDR1 SGDLS, CDR2 YYNGEE. The length of the CDR3 is 16 residues. V trimming: 4 bases; J trimming: 7 bases; junction bases outside the gene matches: 11. In DNA, the CDR3 is TGTGCCAGCAGCAAGCGAGCGGGAGGGCCAAGGAATGAGCAGTTCTTC. It translates to CASSKRAGGPRNEQFF.

A few counts support this clone. CDR3 sequence (DNA): TGTGCCAGCAGCCGGGACAGGAGATCCTACGAGCAGTACTTC. This translates into CASSRDRRSYEQYF. The V gene is TRBV27, the J gene TRBJ2-7; 8 bases align to TRBD1. The CDR3 sequence is 14 residues long. Germline assignment: CDR1 MNHEY and CDR2 SMNVEV (reference sequence). After removal of 6 bases from V and 1 base from J, the junction contained 5 bases not matched to a gene.

This chain uses TRBV28 with TRBJ2-5; 7 positions match TRBD2. CDR1 is MDHEN and CDR2 is SYDVKM in the germline V gene. The junction had 10 bases not matched to a gene; V was cut back by 1 base and J by 2 bases. The CDR3 consists of 17 residues. The CDR3 spells CASSLSPLTSAQETQYF. CDR3 nucleotide sequence: TGTGCCAGCAGTTTATCCCCTCTTACTAGCGCACAAGAGACCCAGTACTTC.

Only a few counts were recorded for this clone. The chain recombines TRBV6-5 with TRBJ2-2; TRBD1 matches at 9 bases. Germline CDR1 and CDR2: MNHEY and SVGAGI. This CDR3 has 14 residues. The V segment lost 4 bases and the J segment 12 bases; nucleotides outside the gene matches: 9. The CDR3 here is CASSLGQGRVKLFF. The CDR3 coding sequence is TGTGCCAGCAGTTTGGGACAGGGAAGGGTGAAGCTGTTTTTT.

This clone was counted between two and nine times. The V gene is TRBV5-1, the J gene TRBJ1-2; 7 bases fit TRBD1. V shed 5 bases, J shed 8 bases, and the junction held 15 bases outside the gene matches. Germline values: CDR1 SGHRS, CDR2 YFSETQ. The CDR3 loop spans 15 amino acids. The CDR3 nucleotides read TGCGCCAGCAGAATGGAAGGGACAGCCCTAGGGGGCTACACCTTC. This translates into CASRMEGTALGGYTF.

This rearrangement joins TRBV29-1 to TRBJ1-1, with TRBD1 matching over 7 bases. The CDR3 is made up of 17 amino acids. J lost 1 base, V lost 4 bases, and 15 bases had no gene match. Germline V CDR1 and CDR2: SQVTM, ANQGSEA. The CDR3, as DNA: TGCAGCGTTGGCCCTCGACAGGGTTTCAATACGAACACTGAAGCTTTCTTT. It codes for CSVGPRQGFNTNTEAFF.

This clone was counted between two and nine times. V gene TRBV4-1 combines with J gene TRBJ1-6; the match to TRBD1 covers 9 bases. The germline gives CDR1 MGHRA, CDR2 YSYEKL. V shed 2 bases, J shed 7 bases, and the junction held 6 bases outside the gene matches. This CDR3 is built from 16 residues. CDR3 in amino acids: CASSQPTGGGNSPLHF. As DNA, the CDR3 is TGCGCCAGCAGCCAACCGACAGGGGGGGGAAATTCACCCCTCCACTTT.

The chain couples TRBV9 to TRBJ1-6, with a tentative D call TRBD1 (6 bases). This CDR3 has 12 residues. V gave up 3 bases and J gave up 10 bases, with 8 bases separating them. Germline loops: CDR1 SGDLS, CDR2 YYNGEE. As DNA, the CDR3 is TGTGCCAGCAGCGCAGGGGACTCACCCCTCCACTTT. It is translated as CASSAGDSPLHF.

This clone was counted a few times. The sample holds other DNA sequences that translate to the same CDR3. The CDR3 sequence is CASSLVLAGGPDTQYF. The CDR3 nucleotides read TGTGCCAGCAGTTTAGTGTTAGCGGGGGGCCCAGATACGCAGTATTTT. The chain has TRBV27 and TRBJ2-3, with 10 positions matching TRBD2. V lost 2 bases and J lost 4; bases outside the gene matches: 6. CDR1 is MNHEY and CDR2 is SMNVEV in the germline V gene (reference sequence). The CDR3 runs to 16 residues.

V and J are TRBV30 and TRBJ1-2; 9 bases map to TRBD1. Germline V gene lookup returns CDR1 GTSNPN and CDR2 SVGIG (reference sequence). V shed 5 bases and J 2 bases; nucleotides not matched to a gene: 3. This CDR3 is 13 amino acids long. CDR3 loop: CAWDRGKNYGYTF. CDR3 DNA sequence: TGTGCCTGGGACAGGGGGAAAAACTATGGCTACACCTTC.

This clone has just a few counts. This chain uses TRBV5-1 with TRBJ2-5; a possible D gene is TRBD2 (5 bases). Trimming took off 0 bases at V and 4 bases at J, with 13 bases between the two ends. Germline lookup yields CDR1 SGHRS and CDR2 YFSETQ. The CDR3 is made up of 15 amino acids. This CDR3 is CASSLVPGRSETQYF. In nucleotides, the CDR3 is TGCGCCAGCAGCTTGGTTCCGGGAAGGTCAGAGACCCAGTACTTC.